The 5 T cell receptor beta chains in this list originate from one sample, sequenced in a study of blood T cell repertoires in COVID-19. The table came from immunoSEQ multiplex PCR; TCRdb's copy has only in-frame clones and leaves some out. This table has around 190,000 clones, about three quarters appearing once. Sequencing input: peripheral blood. The receptors stem from a woman in her forties or fifties with active or convalescent COVID-19.

V is TRBV7-2 and J is TRBJ1-1; D is unresolved. The germline V gene has CDR1 SGHTA and CDR2 FQGNSA. With 5 bases removed from V and 4 bases from J, the gap between germline ends came to 14 bases. CDR3 length: 14 amino acids. The CDR3 sequence: CASSQPGRVTEAFF. CDR3 sequence (DNA): TGTGCCAGCAGCCAACCCGGTCGGGTCACTGAAGCTTTCTTT.

This chain links TRBV4-3 with TRBJ2-3, with D possibly matching TRBD2 (6 bases). The CDR3 contains 16 residues. Germline V gene data show CDR1 as LGHNA and CDR2 as YSLEER. The ends were cut back, 0 bases at V and 4 bases at J, with 14 bases in the middle. The chain's CDR3 is CASSQDGTKRADTQYF. The CDR3 nucleotides are TGCGCCAGCAGCCAAGATGGGACCAAGCGGGCAGATACGCAGTATTTT.

This chain uses TRBV3-1 (or the pseudogene TRBV3-2) with TRBJ2-2; TRBD2 matches 12 bases. Germline CDR1 LGHDT, CDR2 YNNKEL (reference sequence). V shed 4 bases, J shed 7 bases, and the junction held 10 bases outside the gene matches. The CDR3 sequence is 17 residues long. For the CDR3, the DNA is TGTGCCAGCAGCCTCCTAGCGGGAGGGGAAAGGCGCGGGGAGCTGTTTTTT. As protein: CASSLLAGGERRGELFF.

The chain links TRBV5-1 to TRBJ2-1, with D maybe TRBD2 (6 bases). CDR1 and CDR2 (germline): SGHRS, YFSETQ. The CDR3 spans 13 residues. V was trimmed by 0 bases and J by 13 bases, leaving 14 bases between them. The CDR3 spells CASSLGSLDYQFF. The CDR3 DNA follows: TGCGCCAGCAGCTTGGGCTCGTTGGACTATCAGTTCTTC.

At least ten counts were recorded for this clone. The chain has TRBV5-5 and TRBJ1-4; D possibly corresponds to TRBD1 (5 bases). Between the trimmed V and J ends, which lost 3 bases and 0 bases, there was a span of 6 bases. CDR1 is SGHKS and CDR2 is YYEKEE in the germline V gene (reference sequence). CDR3 size: 14 residues. The CDR3 DNA reads TGTGCCAGCAGCTCCAGGGCAACTAATGAAAAACTGTTTTTT. The encoded protein is CASSSRATNEKLFF.